These 13 T cell receptor beta chains were sequenced from one sample in a study of T-cell memory formation after mild COVID-19. TCRdb itself ran the 5' RACE reads through MiXCR, one entry per CDR3 protein. This sample has over 70,000 distinct CDR3 sequences, with roughly an eighth found just once. The specimen was PBMCs or a T cell subset sorted from them (not recorded which). The receptor source for this set is an adult woman who had mild COVID-19 (a few samples of this study predate the infection). Cell type and time point are not known.

This chain joins TRBV11-2 and TRBJ2-7; no reliable D call. From germline, CDR1 is SGHAT and CDR2 FQNNGV. Trimming removed 4 bases at V and 6 bases at J, with 7 bases between. The CDR3 has 11 residues. CDR3 residues: CASSSPGEQYF. The CDR3 DNA reads as TGTGCCAGCAGCTCCCCCGGCGAGCAGTACTTC. Filled out from reference TRBV11-2 and TRBJ2-7, the complete variable domain reads EAGVAQSPRYKIIEKRQSVAFWCNPISGHATLYWYQQILGQGPKLLIQFQNNGVVDDSQLPKDRFSAERLKGVDSTLKIQPAKLEDSAVYLCASSSPGEQYFGPGTRLTVT.

This clonotype showed up just a few times. The rearrangement links TRBV4-3 to TRBJ2-7; 9 bases map to TRBD1. This CDR3 has 15 amino acids. Germline V gives CDR1 LGHNA, CDR2 YSLEER. The trim removed 0 bases at V and 3 bases at J, leaving 3 bases unmatched. CDR3 in amino acids: CASSQEGQGLYEQYF. The DNA for the CDR3 is TGCGCCAGCAGCCAAGAGGGACAGGGCCTCTACGAGCAGTACTTC.

There are many counts of this clonotype. The chain employs TRBV12-3 or TRBV12-4 and TRBJ2-1; TRBD2 matches 8 bases. With 5 bases clipped from V and 5 bases from J, the junction kept 11 bases outside the gene matches. The CDR3 consists of 16 residues. This chain's CDR3 is CASSPVRGGRDNEQFF. Written as DNA, the CDR3 is TGTGCCAGCAGTCCCGTCCGGGGGGGGCGAGACAATGAGCAGTTCTTC.

This clonotype appeared a few times. J is TRBJ2-3 and V is TRBV6-6, with 13 bases lining up with TRBD2. Trimming took 7 bases from V and 2 from J; bases not matched to a gene: 9. CDR1 is MNHNY, CDR2 SVGAGI, per germline (reference sequence). This CDR3 contains 17 residues. The CDR3 is CASTELAGGTYTDTQYF. DNA of the CDR3: TGTGCCAGCACCGAACTAGCGGGGGGGACTTACACAGATACGCAGTATTTT.

This chain links TRBV9 with TRBJ2-3, with D perhaps assigned TRBD1 or TRBD2 (5 bases each). CDR1 is SGDLS and CDR2 is YYNGEE in the germline V gene. The CDR3 loop spans 14 amino acids. V was cut by 3 bases and J by 6 bases, with 14 bases left in between. DNA of the CDR3: TGTGCCAGCAGCGAGGGGACCGGCAGGGATACGCAGTATTTT. Its protein product is CASSEGTGRDTQYF.

This chain uses TRBV4-2 with TRBJ2-3; perhaps TRBD2 as D (5 bases). V shed 0 bases and J shed 6 bases, with 22 bases lying between them. Germline CDR1 reads LGHNA; CDR2 reads YNFKEQ. The CDR3 has 18 residues. The CDR3 loop reads CASSQEGSMVAWRDTQYF. The DNA of the CDR3 is TGTGCCAGCAGCCAAGAGGGGAGTATGGTAGCCTGGAGGGATACGCAGTATTTT.

In this sample, this clonotype turned up many times. The chain joins TRBV11-2 to TRBJ2-1; TRBD2 matches 7 bases. The germline V gene encodes CDR1 SGHAT and CDR2 FQNNGV. The CDR3 loop spans 12 amino acids. With 1 base clipped from V and 13 bases from J, the junction kept 4 bases outside the gene matches. CDR3 region: CASSLGGLDQFF. Written as DNA, the CDR3 is TGTGCCAGCAGCTTAGGCGGACTAGATCAGTTCTTC.

The chain has TRBV29-1 and TRBJ1-2, with D tentatively TRBD1 (5 bases). The germline gives CDR1 SQVTM, CDR2 ANQGSEA. V shed 3 bases and J shed 3 bases, with 8 bases lying between them. CDR3 length: 12 amino acids. This chain's CDR3 is CSVEGGDYGYTF. CDR3 in DNA: TGCAGCGTTGAGGGGGGGGACTATGGCTACACCTTC.

This clonotype was seen repeatedly, ten times or more. The chain links TRBV12-3 or TRBV12-4 to TRBJ2-1; 11 positions agree with TRBD2. This CDR3 is 17 amino acids long. The J segment lost 5 bases and the V segment lost 5 bases, leaving 11 bases of the junction unmatched. The chain's CDR3 is CASSPRAGTSGDNEQFF. The CDR3, as DNA: TGTGCCAGCAGTCCCAGAGCCGGGACTAGCGGAGACAATGAGCAGTTCTTC.

This clonotype has just a few counts. This sequence joins TRBV10-2 and TRBJ2-5; D possibly uses TRBD1 or TRBD2 (5 bases each). V lost 4 bases and J 7 bases, leaving 16 bases between the germline ends. This CDR3 spans 14 amino acids. Germline CDR1 and CDR2: WSHSY and SAAADI. The CDR3 coding sequence is TGCGCCAGCAGTGGCCCTGTGGGGGAAGGGACCCAGTACTTC. Protein: CASSGPVGEGTQYF.

This chain joins TRBV7-3 and TRBJ2-6; TRBD1 agrees at 9 bases. Germline loops: CDR1 SGHTA, CDR2 FQGTGA. The ends lost 5 bases at V and 2 bases at J; junction bases unmatched: 7. The CDR3 contains 17 residues. The CDR3 sequence is CASSPGQGGTGANVLTF. In DNA, the CDR3 is TGTGCCAGCAGCCCGGGACAGGGTGGCACTGGGGCCAACGTCCTGACTTTC.

The chain employs TRBV4-1 and TRBJ2-1; D possibly uses TRBD1 or TRBD2 (5 bases each). CDR1 and CDR2 (germline): MGHRA, YSYEKL. The CDR3 extends over 14 amino acids. The V and J ends lost 0 bases and 7 bases respectively, with 10 bases between them. CDR3 in DNA: TGCGCCAGCAGCCAAGATTCCAGGGAGAATGAGCAGTTCTTC. Its protein is CASSQDSRENEQFF.

Only a few counts were recorded for this clonotype. V usage is TRBV20-1 and J usage is TRBJ2-7, with D tentatively TRBD1 (5 bases). This CDR3 comprises 13 residues. V was cut by 3 bases and J by 4 bases, with 13 bases left in between. CDR1 and CDR2 from the germline V gene are DFQATT and SNEGSKA (reference sequence). In DNA, the CDR3 is TGCAGTGCTAGCTGGGGTAGGGGATACGAGCAGTACTTC. Its protein product is CSASWGRGYEQYF.